This T cell receptor beta chain was retrieved from a study of CD8 T cells in Susac syndrome. In the study overall: Patients with Susac syndrome were therapy-naive, taking corticosteroids, with some also receiving intravenous immunoglobulin, or taking intravenous immunoglobulin alone at the time their blood was drawn.

TCR beta sequencing covered blood CD8+ and CD4+ T cells. RNA, at about 0.45 to 1 ug, was reverse transcribed with random hexamers. TCRdb passed the immunoSEQ multiplex PCR reads through MiXCR, listing each CDR3 protein once. The sample lists around 110,000 distinct CDR3 sequences; roughly 95% were seen once. The germline V gene has CDR1 MNHEY and CDR2 SVGAGI. The CDR3 sequence is 12 residues long. The V gene lost 11 bases and the J gene lost 2 bases, with 13 bases spanning the gap. This TCR was sampled from a human donor with Susac syndrome. Sequences were obtained from CD4+ T cells from PBMCs. V gene TRBV6-5 combines with J gene TRBJ2-7, with D uncertain. The CDR3 region has the DNA TGTGCCTCAACTGGGTCCACCTACGAGCAGTACTTC. Translated: CASTGSTYEQYF.